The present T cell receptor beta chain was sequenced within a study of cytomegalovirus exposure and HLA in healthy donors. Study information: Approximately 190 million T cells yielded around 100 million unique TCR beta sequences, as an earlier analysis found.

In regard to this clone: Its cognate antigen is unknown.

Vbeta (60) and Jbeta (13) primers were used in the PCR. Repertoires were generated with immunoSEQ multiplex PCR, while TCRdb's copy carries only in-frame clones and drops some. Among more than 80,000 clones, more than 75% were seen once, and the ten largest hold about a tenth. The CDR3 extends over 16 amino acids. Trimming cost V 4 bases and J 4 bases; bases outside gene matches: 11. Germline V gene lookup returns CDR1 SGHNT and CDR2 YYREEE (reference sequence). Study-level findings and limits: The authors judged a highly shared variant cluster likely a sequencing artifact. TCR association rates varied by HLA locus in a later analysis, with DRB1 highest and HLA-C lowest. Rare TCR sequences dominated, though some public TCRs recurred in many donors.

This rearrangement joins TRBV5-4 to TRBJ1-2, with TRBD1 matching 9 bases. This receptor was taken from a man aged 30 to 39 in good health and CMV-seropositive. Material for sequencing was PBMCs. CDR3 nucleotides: TGTGCCAGCAGCAGATATGGACAGGGGAGCCGCTATGGCTACACCTTC. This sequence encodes CASSRYGQGSRYGYTF.